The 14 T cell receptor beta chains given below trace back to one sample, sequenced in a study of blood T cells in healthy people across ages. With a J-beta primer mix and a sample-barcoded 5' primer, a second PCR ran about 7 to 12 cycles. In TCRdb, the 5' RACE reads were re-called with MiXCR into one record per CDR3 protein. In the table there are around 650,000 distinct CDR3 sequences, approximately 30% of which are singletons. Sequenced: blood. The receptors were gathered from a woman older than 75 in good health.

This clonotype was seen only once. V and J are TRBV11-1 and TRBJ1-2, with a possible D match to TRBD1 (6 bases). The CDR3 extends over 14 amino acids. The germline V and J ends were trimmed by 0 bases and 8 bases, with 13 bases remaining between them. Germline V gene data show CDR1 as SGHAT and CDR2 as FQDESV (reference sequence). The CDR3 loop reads CASSLARGGVGYTF. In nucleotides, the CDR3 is TGTGCCAGCAGCTTAGCGCGGGGGGGCGTCGGCTACACCTTC. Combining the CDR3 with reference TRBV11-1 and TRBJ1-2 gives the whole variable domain EAEVAQSPRYKITEKSQAVAFWCDPISGHATLYWYRQILGQGPELLVQFQDESVVDDSQLPKDRFSAERLKGVDSTLKIQPAELGDSAMYLCASSLARGGVGYTFGSGTRLTVV.

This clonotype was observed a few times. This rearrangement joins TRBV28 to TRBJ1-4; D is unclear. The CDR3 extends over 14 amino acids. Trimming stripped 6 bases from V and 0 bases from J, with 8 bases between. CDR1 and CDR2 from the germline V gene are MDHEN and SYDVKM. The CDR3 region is CASRRRSTNEKLFF. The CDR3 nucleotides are TGTGCCAGCAGGCGAAGATCAACTAATGAAAAACTGTTTTTT.

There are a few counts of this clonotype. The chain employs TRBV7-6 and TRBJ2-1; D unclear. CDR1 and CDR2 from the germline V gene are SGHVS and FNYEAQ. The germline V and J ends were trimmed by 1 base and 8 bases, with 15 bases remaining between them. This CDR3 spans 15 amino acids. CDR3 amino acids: CASSLEGLGRYEQFF. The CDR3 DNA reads TGTGCCAGCAGCTTAGAGGGCCTAGGTCGCTATGAGCAGTTCTTC.

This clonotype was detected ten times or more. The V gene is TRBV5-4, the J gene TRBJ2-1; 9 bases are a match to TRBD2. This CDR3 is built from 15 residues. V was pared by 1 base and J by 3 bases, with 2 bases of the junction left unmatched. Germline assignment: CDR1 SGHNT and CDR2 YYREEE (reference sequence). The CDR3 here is CASSLTSGYYNEQFF. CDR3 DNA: TGTGCCAGCAGCTTGACTAGCGGGTACTACAATGAGCAGTTCTTC.

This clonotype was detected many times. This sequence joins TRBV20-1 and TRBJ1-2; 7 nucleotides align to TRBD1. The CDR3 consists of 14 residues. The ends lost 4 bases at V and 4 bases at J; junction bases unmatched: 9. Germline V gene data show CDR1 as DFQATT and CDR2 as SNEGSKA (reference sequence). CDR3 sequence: CSATGQQIGYGYTF. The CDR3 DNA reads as TGCAGTGCTACGGGACAGCAGATAGGCTATGGCTACACCTTC.

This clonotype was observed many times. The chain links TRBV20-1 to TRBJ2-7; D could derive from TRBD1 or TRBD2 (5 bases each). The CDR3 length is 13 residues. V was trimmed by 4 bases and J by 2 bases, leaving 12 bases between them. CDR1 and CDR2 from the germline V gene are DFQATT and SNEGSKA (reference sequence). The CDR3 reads CSAIGTVTYEQYF. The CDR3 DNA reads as TGCAGTGCTATTGGGACGGTCACCTACGAGCAGTACTTC.

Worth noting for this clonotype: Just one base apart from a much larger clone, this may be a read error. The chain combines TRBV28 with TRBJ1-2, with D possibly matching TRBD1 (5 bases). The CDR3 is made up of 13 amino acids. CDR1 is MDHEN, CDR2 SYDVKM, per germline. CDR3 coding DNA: TGTGCCAACAGTTACGGGCAGGGCTATGGCTACACCTTC. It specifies CANSYGQGYGYTF.

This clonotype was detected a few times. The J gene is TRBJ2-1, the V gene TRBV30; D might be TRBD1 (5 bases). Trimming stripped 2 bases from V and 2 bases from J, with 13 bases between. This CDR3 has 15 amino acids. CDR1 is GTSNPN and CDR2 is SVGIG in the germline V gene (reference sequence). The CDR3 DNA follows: TGTGCCTGGAGTTTGGGGCAAGGCGCCTACAATGAGCAGTTCTTC. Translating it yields CAWSLGQGAYNEQFF.

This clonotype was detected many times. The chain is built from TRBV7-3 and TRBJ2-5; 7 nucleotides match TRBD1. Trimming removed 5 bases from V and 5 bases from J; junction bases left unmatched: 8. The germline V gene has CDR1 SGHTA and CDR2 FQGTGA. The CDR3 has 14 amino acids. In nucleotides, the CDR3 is TGTGCCAGCAGCCCCACCGGGACAGTGGAGACCCAGTACTTC. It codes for CASSPTGTVETQYF.

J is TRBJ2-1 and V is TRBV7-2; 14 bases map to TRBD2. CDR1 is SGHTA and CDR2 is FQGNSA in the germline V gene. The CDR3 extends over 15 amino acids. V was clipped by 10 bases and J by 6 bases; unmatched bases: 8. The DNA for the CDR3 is TGTGCCATCAGTGTTGGGACTAGCGGGGGCAATGAGCAGTTCTTC. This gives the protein CAISVGTSGGNEQFF.

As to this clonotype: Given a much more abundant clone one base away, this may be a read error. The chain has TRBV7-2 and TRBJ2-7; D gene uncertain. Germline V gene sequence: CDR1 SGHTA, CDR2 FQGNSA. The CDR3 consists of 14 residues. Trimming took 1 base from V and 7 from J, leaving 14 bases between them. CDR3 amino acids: CASSLELPAREQYF. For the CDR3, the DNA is TGTGCCAGCAGCTTAGAGCTACCAGCGAGAGAGCAGTACTTC.

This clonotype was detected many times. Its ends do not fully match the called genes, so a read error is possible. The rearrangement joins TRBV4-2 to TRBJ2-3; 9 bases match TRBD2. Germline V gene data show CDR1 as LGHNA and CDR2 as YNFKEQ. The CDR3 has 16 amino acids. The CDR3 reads CASSRISRGGTDTQYF. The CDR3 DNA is TGTGCCAGCAGCCGCATCTCGCGGGGGGGCACGGATACGCAGTATTTT.

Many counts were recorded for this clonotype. The DNA of the CDR3 is TGTGCCAGCAATCAGGGTTACGCCAAAAACATTCAGTACTTC. This sequence encodes CASNQGYAKNIQYF. The chain is built from TRBV12-3 or TRBV12-4 and TRBJ2-4; a possible D gene is TRBD1 (5 bases). With 7 bases removed from V and 1 base from J, the gap between germline ends came to 11 bases. The length of the CDR3 is 14 residues.

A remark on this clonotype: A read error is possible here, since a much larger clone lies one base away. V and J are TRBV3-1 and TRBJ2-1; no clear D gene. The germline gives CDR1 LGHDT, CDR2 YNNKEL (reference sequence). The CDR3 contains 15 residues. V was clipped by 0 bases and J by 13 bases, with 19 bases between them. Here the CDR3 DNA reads TGTGCCAGCAGCCAAGATTCTGGACGAATAAACATTCAGTTCTTC. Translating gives CASSQDSGRINIQFF.